Shown below are 25 T cell receptor beta chains from a single sample sequenced in a study of cytomegalovirus exposure and HLA in healthy donors. The PCR contained 60 Vbeta and 13 Jbeta primers. Only in-frame clones appear in the TCRdb table, and some are missing; sequencing was by immunoSEQ multiplex PCR. The sample includes approximately 70,000 clones, over 70% of them seen just once. Input material: PBMCs. These receptor sequences come from a man in his fifties or sixties in good health and CMV-seropositive.

This CDR3 reads CASSSTVNTEAFF. For the CDR3, the DNA is TGTGCCAGCAGCTCCACAGTGAACACTGAAGCTTTCTTT. This rearrangement joins TRBV7-8 to TRBJ1-1; D is unresolved. Germline V gene sequence: CDR1 SGHVS, CDR2 FQNEAQ. The V end was cut by 4 bases, the J end by 0 bases, with 6 bases between. The CDR3 is 13 residues long.

The chain is built from TRBV18 and TRBJ2-4, with D maybe TRBD1 (6 bases). This CDR3 spans 14 amino acids. Trimming left V 2 bases short and J 6 bases short, with 11 bases between. Germline values: CDR1 KGHSH, CDR2 LQKENI. Here the CDR3 DNA reads TGTGCCAGCTCACCAGAACTGGGGGCAAACATTCAGTACTTC. Its translation: CASSPELGANIQYF. Supplemented by reference TRBV18 and TRBJ2-4, the full variable domain reads NAGVMQNPRHLVRRRGQEARLRCSPMKGHSHVYWYRQLPEEGLKFMVYLQKENIIDESGMPKERFSAEFPKEGPSILRIQQVVRGDSAAYFCASSPELGANIQYFGAGTRLSVL.

This chain links TRBV13 with TRBJ2-7, with 8 bases fitting TRBD2. Germline CDR1 reads PRHDT; CDR2 reads FYEKMQ (reference sequence). CDR3 size: 14 residues. J was trimmed by 4 bases and V by 5 bases; bases with no gene match: 7. Written as DNA, the CDR3 is TGTGCCAGCAGCCGGCGTCGGGGGGGGTACGAGCAGTACTTC. Protein product: CASSRRRGGYEQYF.

The chain has TRBV5-6 and TRBJ2-3; a possible D gene is TRBD2 (5 bases). This CDR3 region has 15 residues. In germline, CDR1 is SGHDT, CDR2 YYEEEE. V was trimmed by 1 base and J by 5 bases, leaving 14 bases between them. CDR3: CASSLLAGPGDTQYF. The DNA for the CDR3 is TGTGCCAGCAGCTTGTTGGCGGGCCCAGGAGATACGCAGTATTTT.

The genes are TRBV27 and TRBJ2-1; D perhaps matches TRBD2 (6 bases). Germline assignment: CDR1 MNHEY and CDR2 SMNVEV (reference sequence). V was trimmed by 3 bases and J by 9 bases, leaving 15 bases between them. This CDR3 contains 14 residues. The CDR3: CASSFRLVQGEQFF. The CDR3 bases are TGTGCCAGCAGTTTCCGACTAGTCCAGGGTGAGCAGTTCTTC.

Only a few counts were recorded for this clone. The V call is TRBV19, the J call TRBJ1-1, with 7 positions matching TRBD1. V was pared by 7 bases and J by 0 bases, with 8 bases of the junction left unmatched. The CDR3 spans 15 residues. Per the germline V gene, CDR1 is LNHDA and CDR2 is SQIVND (reference sequence). The CDR3 reads CASNRDSRVNTEAFF. CDR3 coding DNA: TGTGCCAGTAATAGGGACAGTCGTGTGAACACTGAAGCTTTCTTT.

This clone was counted a single time. This sequence joins TRBV27 and TRBJ1-2; D possibly corresponds to TRBD1 (5 bases). Germline V lookup: CDR1 MNHEY, CDR2 SMNVEV (reference sequence). The CDR3 totals 14 residues. Between the trimmed V and J ends, which lost 4 bases and 0 bases, there was a span of 9 bases. The CDR3 region is CASSSDTSNYGYTF. CDR3 nucleotide sequence: TGTGCCAGCAGTTCGGACACGTCTAACTATGGCTACACCTTC.

The V call is TRBV11-3, the J call TRBJ2-5; possible D gene TRBD2, 7 bases. The end of the DNA aligns better with TRBJ2-7, so the J call may be wrong. This CDR3 comprises 16 residues. Germline V lookup: CDR1 SGHNT, CDR2 YENEEA. The CDR3 DNA reads as TGTGCCAGCAGGGTTGGGGGCGGGAGAGGGTCCTACGAGCAGTACTTC. Amino acids: CASRVGGGRGSYEQYF.

This clone has only one observation. This rearrangement joins TRBV6-5 to TRBJ1-1; D remains unclear. V lost 5 bases, J lost 3 bases, and 13 bases lay in between. The germline V gene has CDR1 MNHEY and CDR2 SVGAGI. The length of the CDR3 is 14 residues. This chain's CDR3 is CASSKQWGDTEAFF. In DNA, the CDR3 is TGTGCCAGCAGTAAACAGTGGGGAGACACTGAAGCTTTCTTT.

V usage is TRBV18 and J usage is TRBJ1-1; weak D call: TRBD1 (5 bases). Trimming cost V 4 bases and J 2 bases, with 11 bases left between them. CDR3 length: 14 amino acids. Germline lookup yields CDR1 KGHSH and CDR2 LQKENI. This chain's CDR3 is CASSLDSVNTEAFF. The CDR3 nucleotides are TGTGCCAGCTCACTAGACAGCGTAAACACTGAAGCTTTCTTT.

The rearrangement links TRBV11-2 to TRBJ2-5, with 9 bases identical to TRBD2. CDR1 and CDR2 from the germline V gene are SGHAT and FQNNGV. This CDR3 spans 16 amino acids. The V gene end was trimmed by 0 bases and the J gene end by 7 bases; junction bases not matched to a gene: 9. The CDR3 here is CASSLDGGRARGTQYF. CDR3 DNA: TGTGCCAGCAGCTTAGATGGCGGGAGGGCCAGGGGGACCCAGTACTTC.

This chain joins TRBV5-1 and TRBJ1-1, with 7 bases matching TRBD1. Germline V gives CDR1 SGHRS, CDR2 YFSETQ. The CDR3 is 14 amino acids. The junction had 5 bases not matched to a gene; V was cut back by 4 bases and J by 2 bases. CDR3 loop: CASSRGQTNTEAFF. The CDR3 DNA follows: TGCGCCAGCAGCAGGGGACAGACCAACACTGAAGCTTTCTTT. The full variable domain, in which reference TRBV5-1 and TRBJ1-1 provide the parts outside the CDR3, is KAGVTQTPRYLIKTRGQQVTLSCSPISGHRSVSWYQQTPGQGLQFLFEYFSETQRNKGNFPGRFSGRQFSNSRSEMNVSTLELGDSALYLCASSRGQTNTEAFFGQGTRLTVV.

In DNA form, the CDR3 reads TGTGCCAGTAGTAATTGGAGGGACCAGCCCCAGCATTTT. Translating it yields CASSNWRDQPQHF. The rearrangement links TRBV19 to TRBJ1-5, with D maybe TRBD1 (5 bases). CDR1 LNHDA and CDR2 SQIVND come from the germline V gene (reference sequence). Trimming removed 4 bases from V and 7 bases from J, with 11 bases in between. There are 13 residues in the CDR3.

This clone was detected a few times. The J gene is TRBJ2-5, the V gene TRBV11-2, with TRBD1 matching over 10 bases. V trimming: 6 bases; J trimming: 4 bases; junction bases outside the gene matches: 2. Germline V gene sequence: CDR1 SGHAT, CDR2 FQNNGV. CDR3 length: 13 amino acids. CDR3 DNA sequence: TGTGCCAGCAGTCGGGACAGGGGAGAGACCCAGTACTTC. Translating it yields CASSRDRGETQYF. Drawing the rest from reference TRBV11-2 and TRBJ2-5, the complete variable domain is EAGVAQSPRYKIIEKRQSVAFWCNPISGHATLYWYQQILGQGPKLLIQFQNNGVVDDSQLPKDRFSAERLKGVDSTLKIQPAKLEDSAVYLCASSRDRGETQYFGPGTRLLVL.

V is TRBV29-1 and J is TRBJ2-7, with 14 positions matching TRBD2. Germline CDR1 SQVTM, CDR2 ANQGSEA. V lost 5 bases, J lost 4 bases, and 7 bases stayed unmatched. This CDR3 is 15 amino acids long. The CDR3 loop is CSVRGTSGRSYEQYF. CDR3 DNA: TGCAGCGTTAGAGGGACTAGCGGGAGATCATACGAGCAGTACTTC.

The V call is TRBV6-1, the J call TRBJ2-1, with a weak D call TRBD1 (5 bases). The CDR3 loop spans 13 amino acids. The V gene's germline CDR1 is MNHNS and CDR2 SASEGT. V was pared by 4 bases and J by 8 bases, with 12 bases between. The chain's CDR3 is CASSAVRAHEQFF. CDR3 DNA: TGTGCCAGCAGTGCGGTCAGGGCCCATGAGCAGTTCTTC.

This chain connects TRBV11-2 to TRBJ2-3, with TRBD1 matching 8 bases. The germline gives CDR1 SGHAT, CDR2 FQNNGV. CDR3 length: 14 residues. The V and J ends lost 5 bases and 7 bases, in that order; junction bases with no gene match: 8. The CDR3 DNA is TGTGCCAGCAGCGCAGGACAGGGAAAAAATACGCAGTATTTT. Protein: CASSAGQGKNTQYF.

The chain recombines TRBV11-2 with TRBJ2-3, with 8 bases lining up with TRBD2. CDR3 length: 15 amino acids. Germline V gene lookup returns CDR1 SGHAT and CDR2 FQNNGV. Trimming removed 5 bases from V and 4 bases from J; junction bases left unmatched: 8. This CDR3 is CASSTGLAMSDTQYF. The CDR3 DNA reads as TGTGCCAGCAGCACCGGACTAGCAATGTCAGATACGCAGTATTTT.

The V and J genes are TRBV7-2 and TRBJ2-3; possibly TRBD1 for D (6 bases). The CDR3 has 16 residues. Germline V gene lookup returns CDR1 SGHTA and CDR2 FQGNSA. V was pared by 0 bases and J by 1 base, with 11 bases between. CDR3 region: CASSLAGGVGTDTQYF. In nucleotides, the CDR3 is TGTGCCAGCAGCTTAGCTGGGGGCGTCGGCACAGATACGCAGTATTTT. The variable domain in full, completed from reference TRBV7-2 and TRBJ2-3, reads GAGVSQSPSNKVTEKGKDVELRCDPISGHTALYWYRQSLGQGLEFLIYFQGNSAPDKSGLPSDRFSAERTGGSVSTLTIQRTQQEDSAVYLCASSLAGGVGTDTQYFGPGTRLTVL.

The rearrangement links TRBV6-5 to TRBJ2-3, with TRBD2 identical over 10 bases. Germline V gives CDR1 MNHEY, CDR2 SVGAGI. This CDR3 has 15 residues. Losses at the gene ends were 6 bases for V and 6 bases for J; bases not matched to a gene: 9. The CDR3 loop is CASSPTSGLADTQYF. For the CDR3, the DNA is TGTGCCAGCAGCCCGACTAGCGGGCTAGCGGATACGCAGTATTTT.

This clone has only one observation. The chain couples TRBV5-4 to TRBJ2-1, with a possible D match to TRBD1 (6 bases). Per the germline V gene, CDR1 is SGHNT and CDR2 is YYREEE (reference sequence). The CDR3 is made up of 13 amino acids. The ends were cut back, 3 bases at V and 6 bases at J, with 10 bases in the middle. For the CDR3, the DNA is TGTGCCAGCAGCTATGGGGGCGGCAATGAGCAGTTCTTC. Amino acids: CASSYGGGNEQFF.

About this clone itself: A read error may account for a junction end that differs from germline. The chain carries TRBV10-3 and TRBJ1-1; no clear D gene. The CDR3 spans 12 residues. Germline V gives CDR1 ENHRY, CDR2 SYGVKD. The CDR3 reads CASSTRNAEAFF. CDR3 DNA sequence: TGTGCCTCCTCGACGCGGAACGCTGAAGCTTTCTTT.

The count of this clone is one. The V and J genes are TRBV11-2 and TRBJ2-4, with 8 bases matching TRBD1. The CDR3 has 16 amino acids. After removal of 3 bases from V and 2 bases from J, the junction contained 6 bases not matched to a gene. Germline loops: CDR1 SGHAT, CDR2 FQNNGV. Here the CDR3 DNA reads TGTGCCAGCAGCTTGACAGGGGCTGTGCCCAAAAACATTCAGTACTTC. This codes for CASSLTGAVPKNIQYF.

This chain connects TRBV6-1 to TRBJ2-3; 8 bases line up with TRBD1. CDR1 MNHNS and CDR2 SASEGT come from the germline V gene. This CDR3 contains 14 residues. V gave up 4 bases and J gave up 7 bases; unmatched junction bases: 7. The CDR3 DNA is TGTGCCAGCAGTGGGTCCAGGGGGCAGAATACGCAGTATTTT. Translation gives CASSGSRGQNTQYF.

The chain combines TRBV10-2 with TRBJ2-1, with 8 bases fitting TRBD2. V was pared by 2 bases and J by 8 bases, with 5 bases of the junction left unmatched. The CDR3 covers 14 residues. In germline, CDR1 is WSHSY, CDR2 SAAADI. CDR3 nucleotides: TGCGCCAGCAGTGAGGCGGGGGGTATGTATGAGCAGTTCTTC. Its protein product is CASSEAGGMYEQFF.